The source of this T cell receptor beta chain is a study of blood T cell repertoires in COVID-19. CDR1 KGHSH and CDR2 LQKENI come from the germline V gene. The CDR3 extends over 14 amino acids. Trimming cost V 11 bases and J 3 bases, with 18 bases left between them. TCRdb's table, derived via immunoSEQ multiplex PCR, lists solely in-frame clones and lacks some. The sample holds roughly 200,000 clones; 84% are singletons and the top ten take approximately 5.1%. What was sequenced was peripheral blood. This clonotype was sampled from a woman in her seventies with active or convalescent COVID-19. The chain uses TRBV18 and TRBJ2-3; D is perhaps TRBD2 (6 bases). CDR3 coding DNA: TGTGCCGTCTCCGGGAGTAGCGGAACAGATACGCAGTATTTT. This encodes CAVSGSSGTDTQYF.